The 7 T cell receptor beta chains below all came from one sample that was sequenced in a study of T-cell memory formation after mild COVID-19. TCRdb independently ran MiXCR on the 5' RACE reads; one entry per CDR3 protein. Of roughly 500,000 distinct CDR3 sequences detected, roughly 20% appear once; the ten largest clones hold 12%. Sequences were obtained from PBMCs or a T cell subset sorted from them (not recorded which). These receptors all stem from an adult woman who had mild COVID-19 (a few samples of this study predate the infection). Cell type and time point are not known.

This clonotype was seen a handful of times. This chain connects TRBV2 to TRBJ2-7, with no clear D. This CDR3 has 16 residues. V was clipped by 2 bases and J by 3 bases, with 17 bases between them. CDR1 and CDR2 from the germline V gene are SNHLY and FYNNEI. The CDR3: CASSERRDSHFYEQYF. In DNA form, the CDR3 reads TGTGCCAGCAGTGAACGACGTGACTCCCACTTCTACGAGCAGTACTTC.

This clonotype turned up a few times. This chain uses TRBV6-6 with TRBJ2-4, with 9 bases fitting TRBD1. Per the germline V gene, CDR1 is MNHNY and CDR2 is SVGAGI (reference sequence). With 4 bases clipped from V and 7 bases from J, the junction kept 2 bases outside the gene matches. This CDR3 has 13 residues. The DNA for the CDR3 is TGTGCCAGCAGTTCAGGACAGGGGAACATTCAGTACTTC. It translates to CASSSGQGNIQYF.

Ten or more counts support this clonotype. The rearrangement joins TRBV20-1 to TRBJ2-3, with D hard to call. Germline CDR1 and CDR2: DFQATT and SNEGSKA (reference sequence). Trimming removed 4 bases from V and 1 base from J, with 12 bases in between. This CDR3 spans 14 amino acids. The CDR3 bases are TGCAGTGCTATCCGGAGAAGCGGCACAGATACGCAGTATTTT. Translation: CSAIRRSGTDTQYF.

The chain uses TRBV15 and TRBJ2-1, with 8 positions matching TRBD2. Germline lookup yields CDR1 LNHNV and CDR2 YYDKDF (reference sequence). The V and J ends lost 2 bases and 8 bases, in that order; junction bases with no gene match: 8. The CDR3 length is 15 residues. CDR3 nucleotide sequence: TGTGCCACCAGCAGATCAGCGGGAGAGTTCTATGAGCAGTTCTTC. Translation: CATSRSAGEFYEQFF.

The chain uses TRBV7-3 and TRBJ2-1, with D perhaps matching TRBD2 (5 bases). The CDR3 is made up of 15 amino acids. The V gene lost 4 bases and the J gene lost 0 bases, with 10 bases spanning the gap. Per the germline V gene, CDR1 is SGHTA and CDR2 is FQGTGA. CDR3 DNA: TGTGCCAGCAGCTCGGACTCCAGCTCCTACAATGAGCAGTTCTTC. The encoded protein is CASSSDSSSYNEQFF.

This clonotype was picked up a small number of times. The chain uses TRBV4-2 and TRBJ2-5, with 7 bases that match TRBD2. V was pared by 4 bases and J by 1 base, with 6 bases of the junction left unmatched. Germline V gene data show CDR1 as LGHNA and CDR2 as YNFKEQ. The CDR3 sequence is 15 residues long. This CDR3 reads CASSPGAGTQETQYF. The DNA for the CDR3 is TGTGCCAGCAGCCCAGGAGCGGGGACCCAAGAGACCCAGTACTTC.

This clonotype was observed a single time. V gene TRBV12-3 or TRBV12-4 combines with J gene TRBJ2-3; 7 bases fit TRBD1. The CDR3 sequence is 14 residues long. V lost 5 bases, J lost 4 bases, and 6 bases stayed unmatched. The CDR3 coding sequence is TGTGCCAGCAGTACAGGGGTTACCGCAGATACGCAGTATTTT. It encodes CASSTGVTADTQYF.